The present TCR beta chain was sequenced within a study of blood T cell repertoires in COVID-19. Overall study: T cells, B-cell-depleted T cells, or PBMCs supplied cDNA or gDNA.

In the authors' workflow: Amplification with reference gene primers provided the estimates of nucleated cell counts. Sequenced by immunoSEQ multiplex PCR; TCRdb stores in-frame clones only, minus some. V and J calls plus clone size are reproduced from that table; the DNA served to infer D and trimming. The table records around 60,000 clones, 80% to 90% of them present only once. CDR3 length equals 16 residues. The source is a man older than 75 with acute or convalescent COVID-19. Specimen: peripheral blood. The J gene is TRBJ1-4, the V gene TRBV21-1; TRBD1 is the table's D call, not checked against the DNA. TRBV21-1 is deemed a pseudogene. The CDR3 sequence: CASSGGGTGCCEKLFF. CDR3 DNA: TGTGCCAGCAGCGGGGGAGGGACAGGGTGTTGTGAAAAACTGTTTTTT.